This entry is about one TCR beta chain. This sample is drawn from a study of PD-1 blockade in mismatch repair-deficient tumors. Assay: immunoSEQ multiplex PCR; the TCRdb copy retains only in-frame clones and omits some. The profile shows 85,000 to 130,000 clones, under 90% of them singletons. Germline CDR1 and CDR2: ENHRY and SYGVKD. This CDR3 has 14 amino acids. With 8 bases removed from V and 7 bases from J, the gap between germline ends came to 20 bases. The clonotype comes from an adult with mismatch repair-deficient cancer. The gene calls are TRBV10-3 and TRBJ2-5; perhaps TRBD1 as D (6 bases). This specimen was peripheral blood, taken approximately 35 weeks after starting pembrolizumab. DNA of the CDR3: TGTGCCATCGCCCGGGACACCCCAAGACGGACCCAGTACTTC. Encoded protein: CAIARDTPRRTQYF.